These 26 T cell receptor beta chains originate from one sample sequenced in a study of CD8+ T cells in alopecia areata. Treatment indicated: oral pan-JAK inhibitor, 5-10 mg twice daily. The sequencing template was cDNA reverse transcribed from extracted RNA. This table comes from immunoSEQ multiplex PCR, and its TCRdb copy is limited to in-frame clones, with some not included. This sample has 200,000 to 250,000 clones, with around three fifths found just once. This sample comprised CD4+ T cells sorted from blood, obtained at week 4, from a patient treated with tofacitinib. The source of these receptors is a human donor with alopecia areata.

This chain links TRBV18 with TRBJ2-5; no definite D call. Deletions cut 6 bases from V and 3 bases from J, with 8 bases between. Looked up from germline, CDR1 is KGHSH and CDR2 is LQKENI. This CDR3 spans 12 amino acids. The CDR3 region is CASSAKKETQYF. DNA for the CDR3: TGTGCCAGCTCCGCGAAGAAAGAGACCCAGTACTTC. Together with reference TRBV18 and TRBJ2-5, the CDR3 gives the full variable domain: NAGVMQNPRHLVRRRGQEARLRCSPMKGHSHVYWYRQLPEEGLKFMVYLQKENIIDESGMPKERFSAEFPKEGPSILRIQQVVRGDSAAYFCASSAKKETQYFGPGTRLLVL.

The CDR3 spells CASSLQGANNSPLHF. DNA of the CDR3: TGTGCCAGCAGTCTACAGGGGGCCAATAATTCACCCCTCCACTTT. The J gene is TRBJ1-6, the V gene TRBV27; 9 bases match TRBD1. Trimming took 5 bases from V and 5 from J; bases not matched to a gene: 4. The CDR3 extends over 15 amino acids. Germline V CDR1 and CDR2: MNHEY, SMNVEV (reference sequence).

This chain uses TRBV30 with TRBJ2-5; D may be TRBD1 or TRBD2 (6 bases each). Trimming cost V 3 bases and J 5 bases, with 13 bases left between them. CDR3 length: 13 residues. Per germline, CDR1 GTSNPN and CDR2 SVGIG (reference sequence). Here the CDR3 reads CAWSGGYGETQYF. CDR3 coding DNA: TGTGCCTGGAGCGGGGGCTACGGGGAGACCCAGTACTTC.

This clone has just a few counts. V and J are TRBV5-6 and TRBJ1-6; no firm D call. The CDR3 is 17 residues long. Per germline, CDR1 SGHDT and CDR2 YYEEEE. The V end was cut by 0 bases, the J end by 0 bases, with 10 bases between. This chain's CDR3 is CASSLAGSSSYNSPLHF. As DNA, the CDR3 is TGTGCCAGCAGCTTGGCGGGGTCGAGCTCCTATAATTCACCCCTCCACTTT.

The CDR3 coding sequence is TGCAGCGTTGGGGGTGGACAGATGAACACTGAAGCTTTCTTT. It specifies CSVGGGQMNTEAFF. This chain uses TRBV29-1 with TRBJ1-1, with TRBD1 as a possible D gene (6 bases). This CDR3 contains 14 residues. The ends were cut back, 4 bases at V and 0 bases at J, with 12 bases in the middle. CDR1 and CDR2 (germline): SQVTM, ANQGSEA.

This clone was detected once. The chain uses TRBV15 and TRBJ2-7, with D possibly matching TRBD1 (5 bases). Germline V lookup: CDR1 LNHNV, CDR2 YYDKDF (reference sequence). Between the trimmed V and J ends, which lost 4 bases and 4 bases, there was a span of 8 bases. The CDR3 spans 12 residues. The chain's CDR3 is CATSTQGYEQYF. CDR3 bases: TGTGCCACCAGCACCCAGGGATACGAGCAGTACTTC.

V and J are TRBV27 and TRBJ2-2, with 8 nucleotides matching TRBD1. This CDR3 has 18 residues. V was clipped by 4 bases and J by 5 bases; unmatched bases: 15. Germline V lookup: CDR1 MNHEY, CDR2 SMNVEV (reference sequence). CDR3 loop: CASSWGVRTGSRTGELFF. The CDR3 coding sequence is TGTGCCAGCAGTTGGGGAGTGAGGACAGGGAGTCGAACCGGGGAGCTGTTTTTT.

The chain is built from TRBV29-1 and TRBJ1-5, with D maybe TRBD1 (5 bases). Between the trimmed V and J ends, which lost 4 bases and 6 bases, there was a span of 10 bases. Per the germline V gene, CDR1 is SQVTM and CDR2 is ANQGSEA. The CDR3 length is 12 residues. The CDR3, as DNA: TGCAGCGTTGCGGATGGGGCTCAGCCCCAGCATTTT. Protein product: CSVADGAQPQHF.

The chain employs TRBV6-5 and TRBJ2-4, with 7 bases lining up with TRBD1. Germline CDR1 and CDR2: MNHEY and SVGAGI. Trimming cost V 5 bases and J 8 bases; bases outside gene matches: 9. The CDR3 is 14 amino acids. The chain's CDR3 is CASSKQTGTDIQYF. The DNA for the CDR3 is TGTGCCAGCAGTAAGCAGACAGGGACGGACATTCAGTACTTC.

V and J are TRBV9 and TRBJ1-1; D may be TRBD1 (6 bases). Germline V CDR1 and CDR2: SGDLS, YYNGEE. The germline V and J ends were trimmed by 0 bases and 10 bases, with 16 bases remaining between them. The CDR3 sequence is 14 residues long. The CDR3 region is CASSVDGQRLGAFF. CDR3 DNA sequence: TGTGCCAGCAGCGTAGATGGACAGCGGTTGGGAGCTTTCTTT.

The chain has TRBV6-5 and TRBJ1-3, with 7 positions matching TRBD1. V was clipped by 0 bases and J by 2 bases; unmatched bases: 4. The CDR3 is 16 residues long. Germline lookup yields CDR1 MNHEY and CDR2 SVGAGI. The CDR3 DNA is TGTGCCAGCAGTTACTCGCGGCAGGGGGCTGGAAACACCATATATTTT. This translates into CASSYSRQGAGNTIYF.

This clone was seen just once. The rearrangement joins TRBV30 to TRBJ2-3, with TRBD1 matching over 12 bases. CDR1 is GTSNPN, CDR2 SVGIG, per germline (reference sequence). This CDR3 has 17 residues. The ends lost 0 bases at V and 5 bases at J; junction bases unmatched: 9. The CDR3 loop reads CAWSVTGTGGGKDTQYF. The DNA for the CDR3 is TGTGCCTGGAGTGTAACCGGGACAGGGGGCGGGAAAGATACGCAGTATTTT.

The chain employs TRBV29-1 and TRBJ2-1; no firm D call. CDR3 length: 13 amino acids. Trimming left V 8 bases short and J 6 bases short, with 17 bases between. Germline values: CDR1 SQVTM, CDR2 ANQGSEA. The CDR3 protein is CSFSGRSSNEQFF. Here the CDR3 DNA reads TGCAGCTTTTCGGGCCGTTCGAGCAATGAGCAGTTCTTC.

The rearrangement uses TRBV27 and TRBJ2-2; 14 bases line up with TRBD2. Germline V CDR1 and CDR2: MNHEY, SMNVEV (reference sequence). The V gene end was trimmed by 3 bases and the J gene end by 0 bases; junction bases not matched to a gene: 3. CDR3 length: 18 residues. CDR3 DNA: TGTGCCAGCAGTTTGACTAGCGGGGGGGCCGCGAACACCGGGGAGCTGTTTTTT. Amino acids: CASSLTSGGAANTGELFF.

The rearrangement joins TRBV5-1 to TRBJ2-1, with 7 bases aligning to TRBD1. With V trimmed by 5 bases and J by 10 bases, 12 bases remained unmatched. Germline V CDR1 and CDR2: SGHRS, YFSETQ. This CDR3 has 14 residues. The CDR3 region is CASSFGQAREEQFF. The CDR3 DNA follows: TGCGCCAGCAGTTTTGGACAGGCCAGGGAGGAGCAGTTCTTC. Filled out from reference TRBV5-1 and TRBJ2-1, the complete variable domain reads KAGVTQTPRYLIKTRGQQVTLSCSPISGHRSVSWYQQTPGQGLQFLFEYFSETQRNKGNFPGRFSGRQFSNSRSEMNVSTLELGDSALYLCASSFGQAREEQFFGPGTRLTVL.

The genes are TRBV9 and TRBJ2-1; maybe TRBD1 (6 bases). V was cut by 0 bases and J by 9 bases, with 16 bases left in between. CDR1 is SGDLS, CDR2 YYNGEE, per germline. The CDR3 consists of 15 residues. CDR3 sequence: CASSVGGPGESEQFF. The CDR3 nucleotides read TGTGCCAGCAGCGTAGGGGGGCCAGGGGAGAGTGAGCAGTTCTTC.

In nucleotides, the CDR3 is TGTGCCAGCAGCTCCGTTTGGGGGACAGATACGCAGTATTTT. Translation: CASSSVWGTDTQYF. This chain links TRBV7-8 with TRBJ2-3; D might be TRBD1 or TRBD2, each matching 5 bases. Germline CDR1 SGHVS, CDR2 FQNEAQ. This CDR3 is built from 14 residues. The V gene lost 4 bases and the J gene lost 3 bases, with 11 bases spanning the gap.

V usage is TRBV5-1 and J usage is TRBJ1-1, with a tentative D call TRBD1 (5 bases). Between the trimmed V and J ends, which lost 1 base and 0 bases, there was a span of 7 bases. The CDR3 runs to 14 residues. Germline lookup yields CDR1 SGHRS and CDR2 YFSETQ. Written as DNA, the CDR3 is TGCGCCAGCAGCTTGACAGGAGTGAACACTGAAGCTTTCTTT. The encoded protein is CASSLTGVNTEAFF.

In nucleotides, the CDR3 is TGCGCCAGCAGCTTGGAGGGGGCGGCAGATACGCAGTATTTT. It yields the protein CASSLEGAADTQYF. J is TRBJ2-3 and V is TRBV5-1; 7 bases agree with TRBD1. V lost 0 bases, J lost 4 bases, and 2 bases stayed unmatched. CDR1 is SGHRS, CDR2 YFSETQ, per germline. The CDR3 spans 14 residues.

This clone has a single count. The DNA of the CDR3 is TGTGCCAGCAGCCAAGACAGGTTCCCAGATACGCAGTATTTT. It translates to CASSQDRFPDTQYF. The rearrangement uses TRBV14 and TRBJ2-3; D remains unclear. CDR3 length: 14 amino acids. V was cut by 0 bases and J by 4 bases, with 8 bases left in between. Germline CDR1 is SGHDN and CDR2 is FVKESK.

This clone was picked up a small number of times. V and J are TRBV7-9 and TRBJ2-5, with D maybe TRBD1 (7 bases). V was clipped by 5 bases and J by 5 bases, with 12 bases between them. CDR3 length: 13 residues. Germline values: CDR1 SEHNR, CDR2 FQNEAQ (reference sequence). This CDR3 reads CASSQGGRETQYF. CDR3 nucleotide sequence: TGTGCCAGCAGCCAGGGGGGTCGGGAGACCCAGTACTTC.

The V call is TRBV27, the J call TRBJ1-1; D is undetermined. Germline CDR1 reads MNHEY; CDR2 reads SMNVEV (reference sequence). The CDR3 runs to 12 residues. V dropped 6 bases and J dropped 6 bases, with 11 bases sitting between them. CDR3 protein: CASRDPAAEAFF. CDR3 coding DNA: TGTGCCAGCAGAGACCCGGCAGCTGAAGCTTTCTTT.

The genes are TRBV29-1 and TRBJ2-7; D is ambiguous. This CDR3 has 11 amino acids. Looked up from germline, CDR1 is SQVTM and CDR2 is ANQGSEA. V shed 3 bases and J shed 2 bases, with 5 bases lying between them. The CDR3, as DNA: TGCAGCGTTGAGGTTACCTACGAGCAGTACTTC. This encodes CSVEVTYEQYF.

The V and J genes are TRBV25-1 and TRBJ2-7; 7 bases are shared with TRBD1. The CDR3 sequence is 13 residues long. The germline CDR1 and CDR2 sequences are MGHDK and SYGVNS. With 7 bases clipped from V and 0 bases from J, the junction kept 3 bases outside the gene matches. The CDR3 nucleotides read TGTGCCAGCATCGGGACAGCCTCCTACGAGCAGTACTTC. Amino acids: CASIGTASYEQYF.

This chain links TRBV29-1 with TRBJ2-6; the D gene is possibly TRBD1 (6 bases). V gave up 4 bases and J gave up 0 bases, with 7 bases separating them. Per germline, CDR1 SQVTM and CDR2 ANQGSEA. The CDR3 runs 14 residues. For the CDR3, the DNA is TGCAGCGTTGCAGGGGACTCTGGGGCCAACGTCCTGACTTTC. The encoded protein is CSVAGDSGANVLTF. Based on the CDR3 plus reference TRBV29-1 and TRBJ2-6, the full variable domain is SAVISQKPSRDICQRGTSLTIQCQVDSQVTMMFWYRQQPGQSLTLIATANQGSEATYESGFVIDKFPISRPNLTFSTLTVSNMSPEDSSIYLCSVAGDSGANVLTFGAGSRLTVL.

The chain carries TRBV5-1 and TRBJ2-1; 8 nucleotides agree with TRBD2. There are 16 residues in the CDR3. Looked up from germline, CDR1 is SGHRS and CDR2 is YFSETQ. With V trimmed by 0 bases and J by 4 bases, 6 bases remained unmatched. CDR3 amino acids: CASSLDAGGSYNEQFF. The CDR3 DNA reads TGCGCCAGCAGCTTGGACGCGGGGGGCTCATACAATGAGCAGTTCTTC.